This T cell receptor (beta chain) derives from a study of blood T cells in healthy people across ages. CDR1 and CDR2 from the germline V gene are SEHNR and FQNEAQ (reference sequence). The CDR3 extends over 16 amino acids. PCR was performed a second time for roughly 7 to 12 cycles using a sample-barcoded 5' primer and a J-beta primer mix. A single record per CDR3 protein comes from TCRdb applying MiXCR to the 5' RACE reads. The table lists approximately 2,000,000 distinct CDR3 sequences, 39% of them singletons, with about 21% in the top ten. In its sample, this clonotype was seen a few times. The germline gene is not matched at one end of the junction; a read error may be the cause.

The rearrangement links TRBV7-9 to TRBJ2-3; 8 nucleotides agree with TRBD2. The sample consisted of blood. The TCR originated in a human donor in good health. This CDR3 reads CASSSVGGGSTDTQYF. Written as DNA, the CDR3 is TGTGCCAGCAGCTCAGTAGGCGGGGGGAGCACAGATACACAGTATTTT.